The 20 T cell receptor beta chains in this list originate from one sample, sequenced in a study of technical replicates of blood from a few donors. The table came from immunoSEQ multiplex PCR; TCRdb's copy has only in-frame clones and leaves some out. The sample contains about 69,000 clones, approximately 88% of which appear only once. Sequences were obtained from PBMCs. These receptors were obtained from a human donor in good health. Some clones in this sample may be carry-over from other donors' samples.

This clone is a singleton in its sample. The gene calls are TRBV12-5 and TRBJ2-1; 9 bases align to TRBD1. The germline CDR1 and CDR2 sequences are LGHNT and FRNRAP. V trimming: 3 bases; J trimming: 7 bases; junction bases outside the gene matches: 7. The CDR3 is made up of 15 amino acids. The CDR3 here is CASGLGGQGWNEQFF. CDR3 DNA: TGTGCTAGTGGTTTAGGGGGACAGGGTTGGAATGAGCAGTTCTTC. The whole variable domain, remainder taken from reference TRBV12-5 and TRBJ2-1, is DARVTQTPRHKVTEMGQEVTMRCQPILGHNTVFWYRQTMMQGLELLAYFRNRAPLDDSGMPKDRFSAEMPDATLATLKIQPSEPRDSAVYFCASGLGGQGWNEQFFGPGTRLTVL.

Written as DNA, the CDR3 is TGTGCCACCCGACAGGCAGCCTACAATGAGCAGTTCTTC. This codes for CATRQAAYNEQFF. V is TRBV19 and J is TRBJ2-1, with TRBD1 as a possible D gene (6 bases). Germline CDR1 LNHDA, CDR2 SQIVND (reference sequence). V shed 10 bases and J shed 2 bases, with 12 bases lying between them. CDR3 length: 13 residues.

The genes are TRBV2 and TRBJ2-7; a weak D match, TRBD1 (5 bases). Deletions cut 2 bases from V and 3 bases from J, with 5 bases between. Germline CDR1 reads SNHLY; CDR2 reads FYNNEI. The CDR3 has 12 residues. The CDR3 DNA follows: TGTGCCAGCAGTGAACAGGGCTACGAGCAGTACTTC. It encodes CASSEQGYEQYF.

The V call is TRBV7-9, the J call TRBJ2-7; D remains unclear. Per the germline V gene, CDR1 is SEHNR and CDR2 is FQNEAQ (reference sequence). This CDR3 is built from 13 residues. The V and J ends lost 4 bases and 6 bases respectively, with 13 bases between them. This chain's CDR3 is CASSYELVSEQYF. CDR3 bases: TGTGCCAGCAGCTACGAACTTGTTTCCGAGCAGTACTTC.

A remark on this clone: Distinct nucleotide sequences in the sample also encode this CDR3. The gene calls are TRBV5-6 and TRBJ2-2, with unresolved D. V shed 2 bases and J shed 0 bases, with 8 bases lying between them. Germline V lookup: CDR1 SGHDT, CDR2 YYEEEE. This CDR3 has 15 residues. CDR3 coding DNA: TGTGCCAGCAGCTTATGGGCAGCGAACACCGGGGAGCTGTTTTTT. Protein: CASSLWAANTGELFF.

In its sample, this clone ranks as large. The CDR3 sequence: CAINGGGKVGLRVTYEQYF. The CDR3 DNA sequence: TGTGCCATCAATGGGGGAGGGAAGGTCGGTTTGCGGGTAACCTACGAGCAGTACTTC. This chain links TRBV10-3 with TRBJ2-7; TRBD2 matches at 7 bases. Germline V gives CDR1 ENHRY, CDR2 SYGVKD. The CDR3 has 19 amino acids. V shed 7 bases, J shed 2 bases, and the junction held 23 bases outside the gene matches.

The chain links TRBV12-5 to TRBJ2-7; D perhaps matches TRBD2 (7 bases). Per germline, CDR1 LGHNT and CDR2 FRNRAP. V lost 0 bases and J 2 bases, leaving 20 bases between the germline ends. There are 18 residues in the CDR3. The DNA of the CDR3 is TGTGCTAGTGGTTTGGTACTCGGGGGGCGTCGGCCCGCCTACGAGCAGTACTTC. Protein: CASGLVLGGRRPAYEQYF.

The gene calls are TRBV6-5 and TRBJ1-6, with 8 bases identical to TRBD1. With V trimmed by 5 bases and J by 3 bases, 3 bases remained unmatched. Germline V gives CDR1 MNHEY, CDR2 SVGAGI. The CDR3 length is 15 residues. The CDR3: CASSKQGDYNSPLHF. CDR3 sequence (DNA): TGTGCCAGCAGTAAACAGGGGGACTATAATTCACCCCTCCACTTT.

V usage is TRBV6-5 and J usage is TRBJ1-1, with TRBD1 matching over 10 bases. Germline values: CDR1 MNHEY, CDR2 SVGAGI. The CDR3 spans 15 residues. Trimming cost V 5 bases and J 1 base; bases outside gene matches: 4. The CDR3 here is CASSGGTGANTEAFF. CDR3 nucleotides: TGTGCCAGCAGTGGGGGGACAGGGGCGAACACTGAAGCTTTCTTT.

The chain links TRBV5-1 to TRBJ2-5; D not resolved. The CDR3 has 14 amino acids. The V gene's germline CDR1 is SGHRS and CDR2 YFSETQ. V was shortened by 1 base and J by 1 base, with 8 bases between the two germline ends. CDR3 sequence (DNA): TGCGCCAGCAGCTTGCAGACTTCCCAAGAGACCCAGTACTTC. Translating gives CASSLQTSQETQYF.

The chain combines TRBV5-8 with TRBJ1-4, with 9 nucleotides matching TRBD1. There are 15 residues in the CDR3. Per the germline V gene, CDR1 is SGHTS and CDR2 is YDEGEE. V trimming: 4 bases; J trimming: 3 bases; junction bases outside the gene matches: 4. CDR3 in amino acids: CASSARTGANEKLFF. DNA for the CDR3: TGTGCCAGCAGCGCCCGGACAGGGGCTAATGAAAAACTGTTTTTT.

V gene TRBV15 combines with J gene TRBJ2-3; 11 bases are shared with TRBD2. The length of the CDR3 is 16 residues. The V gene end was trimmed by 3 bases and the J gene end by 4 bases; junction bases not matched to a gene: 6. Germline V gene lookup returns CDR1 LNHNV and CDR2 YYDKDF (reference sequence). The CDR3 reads CATSSQLAGDPDTQYF. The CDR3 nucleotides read TGTGCCACCAGCAGTCAACTAGCGGGAGACCCAGATACGCAGTATTTT.

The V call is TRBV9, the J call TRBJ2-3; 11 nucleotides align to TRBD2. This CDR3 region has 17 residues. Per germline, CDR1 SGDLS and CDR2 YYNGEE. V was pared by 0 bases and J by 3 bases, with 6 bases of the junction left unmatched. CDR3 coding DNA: TGTGCCAGCAGCGTAGGGACTAGCGGGTTTTGGACAGATACGCAGTATTTT. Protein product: CASSVGTSGFWTDTQYF.

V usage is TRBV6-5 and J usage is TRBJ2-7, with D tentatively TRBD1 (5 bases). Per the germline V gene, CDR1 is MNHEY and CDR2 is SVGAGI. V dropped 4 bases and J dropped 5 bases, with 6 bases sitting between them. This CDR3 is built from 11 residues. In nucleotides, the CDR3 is TGTGCCAGCAGTTTAGGGGACGAGCAGTACTTC. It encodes CASSLGDEQYF.

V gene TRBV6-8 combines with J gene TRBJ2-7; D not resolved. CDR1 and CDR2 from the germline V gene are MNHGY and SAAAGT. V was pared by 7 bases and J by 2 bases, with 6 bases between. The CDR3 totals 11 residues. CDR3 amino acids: CASNSTYEQYF. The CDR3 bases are TGTGCCAGCAATAGTACCTACGAGCAGTACTTC.

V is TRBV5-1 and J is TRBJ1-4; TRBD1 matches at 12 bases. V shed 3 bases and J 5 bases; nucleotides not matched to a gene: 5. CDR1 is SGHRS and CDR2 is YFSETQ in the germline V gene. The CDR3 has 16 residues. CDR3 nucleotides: TGCGCCAGCAGCTGGGGGGACAGGGGGCGGAATGAAAAACTGTTTTTT. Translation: CASSWGDRGRNEKLFF.

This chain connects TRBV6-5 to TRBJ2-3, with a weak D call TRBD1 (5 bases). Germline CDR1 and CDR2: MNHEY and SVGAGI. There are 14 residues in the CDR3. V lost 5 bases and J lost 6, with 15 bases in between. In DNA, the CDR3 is TGTGCCAGCAGTAGGGGCGGAGAAATGGATACGCAGTATTTT. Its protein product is CASSRGGEMDTQYF.

Here the CDR3 reads CASSQVRGAGFAPLHF. The CDR3 nucleotides read TGTGCCAGCAGCCAAGTTCGGGGGGCTGGTTTTGCACCCCTCCACTTT. V and J are TRBV4-2 and TRBJ1-6; possibly TRBD1 for D (6 bases). The CDR3 consists of 16 residues. Germline CDR1 LGHNA, CDR2 YNFKEQ. Trimming stripped 1 base from V and 11 bases from J, with 18 bases between.

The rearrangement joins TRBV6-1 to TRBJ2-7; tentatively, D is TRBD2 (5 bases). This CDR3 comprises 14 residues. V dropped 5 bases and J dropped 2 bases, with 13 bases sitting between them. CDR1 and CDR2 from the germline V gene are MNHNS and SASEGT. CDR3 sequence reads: CASSPSTGAYEQYF. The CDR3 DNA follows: TGTGCCAGCAGTCCCTCGACCGGGGCCTACGAGCAGTACTTC.

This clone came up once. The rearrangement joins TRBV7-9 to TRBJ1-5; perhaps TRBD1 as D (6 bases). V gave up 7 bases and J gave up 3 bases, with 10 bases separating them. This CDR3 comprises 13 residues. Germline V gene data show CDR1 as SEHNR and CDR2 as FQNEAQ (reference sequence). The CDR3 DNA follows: TGTGCCAGCACCGAGGGGGACAATCAGCCCCAGCATTTT. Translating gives CASTEGDNQPQHF.